Below are 6 T cell receptor beta chains sequenced from a single sample in a study of memory CD4+ T cells and cytomegalovirus serostatus. The table came from immunoSEQ multiplex PCR; TCRdb's copy has only in-frame clones and leaves some out. Here the sample spans about 40,000 clones, 76% being singletons. The sort gate was single viable CD3+CD4+CD8-CD45RO+ cells for memory CD4+ T cells. The specimen sequenced was memory CD4+ T cells from blood. The receptors here all came from an adult in good health and CMV-seronegative.

The chain uses TRBV27 and TRBJ2-1, with D possibly TRBD2 on 5 matching bases. The CDR3 contains 20 residues. V dropped 1 base and J dropped 1 base, with 23 bases sitting between them. Germline V CDR1 and CDR2: MNHEY, SMNVEV (reference sequence). CDR3 nucleotide sequence: TGTGCCAGCAGTTTATTCGGTTTTGGCCGTCGGAGGTTTTCCTACAATGAGCAGTTCTTC. This gives the protein CASSLFGFGRRRFSYNEQFF.

The V and J genes are TRBV7-2 and TRBJ2-3; D gene uncertain. Between the trimmed V and J ends, which lost 2 bases and 8 bases, there was a span of 20 bases. Germline V gene data show CDR1 as SGHTA and CDR2 as FQGNSA. The CDR3 loop spans 16 amino acids. The CDR3 bases are TGTGCCAGCAGCTTAACCGGCGGCGCCCAGCAAGGTACGCAGTATTTT. Its translation: CASSLTGGAQQGTQYF.

The chain links TRBV15 to TRBJ2-2; the D gene is possibly TRBD1 (6 bases). Trimming pared 1 base from V and 5 bases from J, leaving 11 bases between. Germline loops: CDR1 LNHNV, CDR2 YYDKDF (reference sequence). This CDR3 spans 15 amino acids. CDR3 nucleotides: TGTGCCACCAGCAGAGCCAGAAGGGGGACCGGGGAGCTGTTTTTT. It is translated as CATSRARRGTGELFF. Variable domain in full (rest from reference TRBV15 and TRBJ2-2): DAMVIQNPRYQVTQFGKPVTLSCSQTLNHNVMYWYQQKSSQAPKLLFHYYDKDFNNEADTPDNFQSRRPNTSFCFLDIRSPGLGDTAMYLCATSRARRGTGELFFGEGSRLTVL.

The J gene is TRBJ1-1, the V gene TRBV6-5; 8 bases are a match to TRBD1. CDR3 length equals 16 residues. The V and J ends lost 4 bases and 4 bases, in that order; junction bases with no gene match: 11. The germline V gene encodes CDR1 MNHEY and CDR2 SVGAGI. The CDR3: CASSSPYPGQGTEAFF. Here the CDR3 DNA reads TGTGCCAGCAGTTCCCCTTACCCTGGACAGGGCACTGAAGCTTTCTTT.

This clone occurred once. The chain combines TRBV10-3 with TRBJ2-1, with 11 positions matching TRBD2. Losses at the gene ends were 1 base for V and 3 bases for J; bases not matched to a gene: 11. The CDR3 is 19 residues long. CDR1 is ENHRY, CDR2 SYGVKD, per germline. The CDR3 spells CAISEWLAGGPQDYNEQFF. CDR3 sequence (DNA): TGTGCCATCAGTGAGTGGCTAGCGGGAGGCCCTCAGGACTACAATGAGCAGTTCTTC.

In its sample, this clone was seen once. The V and J genes are TRBV7-9 and TRBJ2-1; D gene ambiguous. Looked up from germline, CDR1 is SEHNR and CDR2 is FQNEAQ (reference sequence). Deletions cut 3 bases from V and 6 bases from J, with 9 bases between. The CDR3 spans 13 residues. The CDR3 DNA follows: TGTGCCAGCAGCTTGAGCAGTCCCAATGAGCAGTTCTTC. It yields the protein CASSLSSPNEQFF. The whole variable domain, remainder taken from reference TRBV7-9 and TRBJ2-1, is DTGVSQNPRHKITKRGQNVTFRCDPISEHNRLYWYRQTLGQGPEFLTYFQNEAQLEKSRLLSDRFSAERPKGSFSTLEIQRTEQGDSAMYLCASSLSSPNEQFFGPGTRLTVL.